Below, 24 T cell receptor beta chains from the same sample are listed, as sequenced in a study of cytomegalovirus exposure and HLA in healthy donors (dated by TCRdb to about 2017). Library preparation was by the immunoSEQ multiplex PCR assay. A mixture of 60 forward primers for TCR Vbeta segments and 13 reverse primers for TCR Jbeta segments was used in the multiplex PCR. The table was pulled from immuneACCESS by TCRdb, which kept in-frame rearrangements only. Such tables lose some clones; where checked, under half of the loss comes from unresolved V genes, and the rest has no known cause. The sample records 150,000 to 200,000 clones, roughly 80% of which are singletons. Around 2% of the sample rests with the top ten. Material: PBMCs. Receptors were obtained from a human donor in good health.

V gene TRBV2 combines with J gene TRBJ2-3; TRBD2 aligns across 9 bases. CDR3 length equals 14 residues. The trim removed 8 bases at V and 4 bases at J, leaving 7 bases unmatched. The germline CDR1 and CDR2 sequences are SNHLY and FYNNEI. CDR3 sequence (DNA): TGTGCCAGCCCTCTGGCGGGGGGGGCAGATACGCAGTATTTT. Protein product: CASPLAGGADTQYF.

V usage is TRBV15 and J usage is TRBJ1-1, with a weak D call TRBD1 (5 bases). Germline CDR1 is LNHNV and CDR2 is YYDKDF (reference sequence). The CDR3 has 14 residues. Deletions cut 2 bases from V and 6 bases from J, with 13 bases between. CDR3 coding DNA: TGTGCCACCAGCAGAAAGTCGTCGGGGGCTGAAGCTTTCTTT. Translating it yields CATSRKSSGAEAFF.

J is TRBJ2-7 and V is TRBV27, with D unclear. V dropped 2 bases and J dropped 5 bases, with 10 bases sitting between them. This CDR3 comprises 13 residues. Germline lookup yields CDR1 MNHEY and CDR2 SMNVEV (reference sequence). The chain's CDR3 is CASSLRFEDEQYF. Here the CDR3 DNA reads TGTGCCAGCAGTTTAAGGTTTGAGGACGAGCAGTACTTC.

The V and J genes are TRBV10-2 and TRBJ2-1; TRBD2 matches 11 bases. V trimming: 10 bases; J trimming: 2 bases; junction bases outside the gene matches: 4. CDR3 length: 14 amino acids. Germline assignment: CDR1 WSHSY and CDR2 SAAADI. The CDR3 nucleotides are TGCGCCACCCTTAGCGGGGGGGCCTACAATGAGCAGTTCTTC. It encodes CATLSGGAYNEQFF.

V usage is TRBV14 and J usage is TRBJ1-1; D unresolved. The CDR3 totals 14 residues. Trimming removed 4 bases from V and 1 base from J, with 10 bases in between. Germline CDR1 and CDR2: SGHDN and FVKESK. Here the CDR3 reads CASSRFEGNTEAFF. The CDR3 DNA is TGTGCCAGCAGCCGCTTCGAGGGGAACACTGAAGCTTTCTTT.

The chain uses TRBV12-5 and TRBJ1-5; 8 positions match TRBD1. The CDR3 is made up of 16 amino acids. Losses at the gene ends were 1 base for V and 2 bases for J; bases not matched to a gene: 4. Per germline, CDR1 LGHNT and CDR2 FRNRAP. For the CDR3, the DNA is TGTGCTAGTGGTTTGGGACAGGGGTTAGGCAATCAGCCCCAGCATTTT. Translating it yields CASGLGQGLGNQPQHF. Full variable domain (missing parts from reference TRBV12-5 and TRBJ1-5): DARVTQTPRHKVTEMGQEVTMRCQPILGHNTVFWYRQTMMQGLELLAYFRNRAPLDDSGMPKDRFSAEMPDATLATLKIQPSEPRDSAVYFCASGLGQGLGNQPQHFGDGTRLSIL.

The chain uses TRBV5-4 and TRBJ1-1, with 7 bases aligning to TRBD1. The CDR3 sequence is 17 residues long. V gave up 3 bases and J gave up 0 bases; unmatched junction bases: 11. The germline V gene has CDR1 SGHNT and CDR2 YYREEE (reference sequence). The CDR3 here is CASSSFTRTGLNTEAFF. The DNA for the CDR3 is TGTGCCAGCAGCTCTTTTACCCGGACAGGACTGAACACTGAAGCTTTCTTT. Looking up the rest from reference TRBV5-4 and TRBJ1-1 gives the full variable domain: ETGVTQSPTHLIKTRGQQVTLRCSSQSGHNTVSWYQQALGQGPQFIFQYYREEENGRGNFPPRFSGLQFPNYSSELNVNALELDDSALYLCASSSFTRTGLNTEAFFGQGTRLTVV.

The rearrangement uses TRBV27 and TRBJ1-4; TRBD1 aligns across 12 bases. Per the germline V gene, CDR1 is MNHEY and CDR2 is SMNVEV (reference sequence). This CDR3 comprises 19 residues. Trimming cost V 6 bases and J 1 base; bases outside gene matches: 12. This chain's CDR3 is CASSPRDRGQIGTNEKLFF. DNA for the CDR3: TGTGCCAGCAGCCCTCGGGACAGGGGGCAAATCGGAACTAATGAAAAACTGTTTTTT.

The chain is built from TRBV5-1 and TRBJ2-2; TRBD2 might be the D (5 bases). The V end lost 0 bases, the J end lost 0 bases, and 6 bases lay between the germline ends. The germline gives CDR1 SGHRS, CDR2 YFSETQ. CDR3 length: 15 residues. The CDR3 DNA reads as TGCGCCAGCAGCTTGGGGAGGCCGAACACCGGGGAGCTGTTTTTT. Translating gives CASSLGRPNTGELFF. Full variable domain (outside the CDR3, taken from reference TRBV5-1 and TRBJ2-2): KAGVTQTPRYLIKTRGQQVTLSCSPISGHRSVSWYQQTPGQGLQFLFEYFSETQRNKGNFPGRFSGRQFSNSRSEMNVSTLELGDSALYLCASSLGRPNTGELFFGEGSRLTVL.

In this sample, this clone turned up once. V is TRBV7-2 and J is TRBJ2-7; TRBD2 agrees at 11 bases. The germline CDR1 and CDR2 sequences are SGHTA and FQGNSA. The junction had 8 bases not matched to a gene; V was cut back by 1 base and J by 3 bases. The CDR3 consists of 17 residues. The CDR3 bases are TGTGCCAGCAGCTTAGAGTTTATAGCGGGGGGGCTCTACGAGCAGTACTTC. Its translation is CASSLEFIAGGLYEQYF.

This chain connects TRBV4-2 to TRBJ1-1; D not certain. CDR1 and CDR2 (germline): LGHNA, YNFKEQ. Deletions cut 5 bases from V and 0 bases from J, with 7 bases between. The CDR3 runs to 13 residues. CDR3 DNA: TGTGCCAGCAGCGGCGGCCTGAACACTGAAGCTTTCTTT. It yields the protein CASSGGLNTEAFF.

The CDR3 sequence is CASSGWRGGWETQYF. In DNA form, the CDR3 reads TGTGCCAGTAGCGGGTGGAGGGGGGGCTGGGAGACCCAGTACTTC. This chain joins TRBV19 and TRBJ2-5; D is perhaps TRBD2 (7 bases). CDR3 length: 15 amino acids. In germline, CDR1 is LNHDA, CDR2 SQIVND (reference sequence). The V end lost 6 bases, the J end lost 5 bases, and 19 bases lay between the germline ends.

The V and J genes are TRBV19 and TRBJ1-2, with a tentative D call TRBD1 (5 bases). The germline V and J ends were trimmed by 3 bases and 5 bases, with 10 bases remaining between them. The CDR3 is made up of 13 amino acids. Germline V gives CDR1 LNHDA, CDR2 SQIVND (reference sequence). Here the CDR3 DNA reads TGTGCCAGTAGTATGCGGGGCGAGTATGGCTACACCTTC. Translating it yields CASSMRGEYGYTF.

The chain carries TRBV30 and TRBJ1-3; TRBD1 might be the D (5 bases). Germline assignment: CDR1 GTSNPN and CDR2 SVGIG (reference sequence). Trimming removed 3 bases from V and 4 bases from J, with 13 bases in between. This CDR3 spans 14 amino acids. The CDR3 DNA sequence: TGTGCCTGGAGCAAGGGGTGGTTGGGAAACACCATATATTTT. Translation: CAWSKGWLGNTIYF.

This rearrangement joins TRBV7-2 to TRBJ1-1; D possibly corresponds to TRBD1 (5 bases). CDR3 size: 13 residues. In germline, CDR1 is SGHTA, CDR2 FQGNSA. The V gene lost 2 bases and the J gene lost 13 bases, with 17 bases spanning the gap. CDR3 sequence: CASSLMGGVDNFF. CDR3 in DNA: TGTGCCAGCAGCTTAATGGGGGGGGTAGACAATTTCTTT.

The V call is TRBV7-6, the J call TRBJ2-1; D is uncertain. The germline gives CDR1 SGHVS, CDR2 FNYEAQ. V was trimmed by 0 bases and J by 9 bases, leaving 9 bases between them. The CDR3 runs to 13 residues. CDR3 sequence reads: CASSLAQFGEQFF. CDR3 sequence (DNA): TGTGCCAGCAGCTTAGCGCAGTTTGGTGAGCAGTTCTTC.

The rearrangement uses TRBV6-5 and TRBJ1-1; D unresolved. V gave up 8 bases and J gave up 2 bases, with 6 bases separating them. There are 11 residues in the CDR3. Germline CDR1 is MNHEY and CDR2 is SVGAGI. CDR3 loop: CASEGNTEAFF. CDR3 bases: TGTGCCAGCGAGGGAAACACTGAAGCTTTCTTT.

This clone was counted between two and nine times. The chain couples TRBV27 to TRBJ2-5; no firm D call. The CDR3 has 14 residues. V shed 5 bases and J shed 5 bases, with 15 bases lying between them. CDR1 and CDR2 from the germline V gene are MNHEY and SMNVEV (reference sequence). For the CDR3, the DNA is TGTGCCAGCAGTACACTGGCAGGAACTGAGACCCAGTACTTC. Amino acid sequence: CASSTLAGTETQYF.

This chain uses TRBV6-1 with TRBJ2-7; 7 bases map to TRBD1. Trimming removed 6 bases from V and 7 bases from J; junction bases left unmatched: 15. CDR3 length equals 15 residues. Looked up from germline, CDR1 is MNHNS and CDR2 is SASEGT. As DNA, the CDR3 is TGTGCCAGCAGGAAGCCAACATGGACAGGATGGGAGCAGTACTTC. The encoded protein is CASRKPTWTGWEQYF.

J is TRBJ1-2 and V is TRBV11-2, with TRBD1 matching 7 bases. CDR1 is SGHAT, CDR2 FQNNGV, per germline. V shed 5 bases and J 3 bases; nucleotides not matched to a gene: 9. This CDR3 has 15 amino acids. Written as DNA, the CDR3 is TGTGCCAGCAGCATAGCTCGACAGGGTGACTATGGCTACACCTTC. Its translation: CASSIARQGDYGYTF.

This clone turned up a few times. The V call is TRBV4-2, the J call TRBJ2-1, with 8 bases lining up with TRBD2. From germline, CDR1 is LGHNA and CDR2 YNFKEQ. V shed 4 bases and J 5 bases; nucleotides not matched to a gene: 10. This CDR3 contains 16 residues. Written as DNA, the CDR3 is TGTGCCAGCAGCCGCCAAGACCGGGGGGGGGACAATGAGCAGTTCTTC. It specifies CASSRQDRGGDNEQFF.

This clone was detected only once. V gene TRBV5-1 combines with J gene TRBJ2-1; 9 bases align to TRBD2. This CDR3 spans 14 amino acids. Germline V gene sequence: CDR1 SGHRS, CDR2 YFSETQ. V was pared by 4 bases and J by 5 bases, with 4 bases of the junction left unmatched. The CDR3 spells CASSRGGAHNEQFF. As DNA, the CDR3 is TGCGCCAGCAGCCGCGGGGGGGCCCACAATGAGCAGTTCTTC.

CDR3 residues: CASSQSYRVGDTQYF. The CDR3 bases are TGCGCCAGCAGCCAGAGCTACAGGGTTGGAGATACGCAGTATTTT. The chain combines TRBV4-1 with TRBJ2-3, with D perhaps TRBD1 (6 bases). Germline CDR1 reads MGHRA; CDR2 reads YSYEKL. The CDR3 has 15 residues. Trimming pared 3 bases from V and 5 bases from J, leaving 15 bases between.

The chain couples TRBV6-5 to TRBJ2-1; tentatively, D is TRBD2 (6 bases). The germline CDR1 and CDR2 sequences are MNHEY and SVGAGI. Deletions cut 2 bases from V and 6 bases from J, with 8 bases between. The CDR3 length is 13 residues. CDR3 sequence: CASSYGGINEQFF. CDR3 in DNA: TGTGCCAGCAGTTACGGGGGGATCAATGAGCAGTTCTTC.